The 24 T cell receptor beta chains given below trace back to one sample, sequenced in a study of T cells in Graves' hyperthyroidism and ophthalmopathy. TCR beta CDR3 sequences were amplified from RNA transcripts. During a first-round RT-PCR of the TCR CDR3, the HTBI primer set was used. TCRdb reprocessed the multiplex PCR reads with MiXCR, giving one entry per CDR3 protein. The sample holds about 600,000 distinct CDR3 sequences, approximately 15% seen once. The specimen sequenced was blood. These receptors were taken from a woman in her thirties or forties with Graves' ophthalmopathy.

This clonotype was found many times. This chain connects TRBV2 to TRBJ2-2; 7 nucleotides line up with TRBD2. Unmatched junction bases numbered 4, after V lost 6 bases and J lost 0 bases. Germline V gene data show CDR1 as SNHLY and CDR2 as FYNNEI. This CDR3 is 15 amino acids long. The CDR3 spells CASRGTTTNTGELFF. The CDR3 nucleotides read TGTGCCAGCAGGGGGACTACCACGAACACCGGGGAGCTGTTTTTT.

This clonotype has ten or more counts. A read error may produce the germline difference seen at one junction end. The chain couples TRBV5-1 to TRBJ2-3; a possible D gene is TRBD2 (5 bases). Germline assignment: CDR1 SGHRS and CDR2 YFSETQ. CDR3 length: 14 residues. The CDR3 protein is CASSLERESDTQYF. The CDR3 DNA follows: TGTGCCAGCAGCTTAGAGAGGGAGTCAGATACGCAGTATTTT.

The J gene is TRBJ2-1, the V gene TRBV20-1; 11 positions match TRBD2. Per germline, CDR1 DFQATT and CDR2 SNEGSKA (reference sequence). The CDR3 is 13 residues long. Trimming cost V 3 bases and J 9 bases; bases outside gene matches: 4. The CDR3 loop reads CSARTSGNSEQFF. The CDR3 DNA is TGCAGTGCTAGGACTAGCGGGAACTCTGAGCAGTTCTTC.

This clonotype occurred many times. The chain is built from TRBV6-5 and TRBJ1-1, with 8 bases identical to TRBD1. CDR3 length equals 22 residues. V lost 2 bases to trimming and J lost 0 bases; unmatched junction nucleotides: 23. Per germline, CDR1 MNHEY and CDR2 SVGAGI. In DNA, the CDR3 is TGTGCCAGCAGTTACCCATATTATAGGACAGGGTCGGGCTCACTGGTGAACACTGAAGCTTTCTTT. It encodes CASSYPYYRTGSGSLVNTEAFF.

A few counts support this clonotype. The chain recombines TRBV6-1 with TRBJ1-2, with D maybe TRBD1 (6 bases). Germline assignment: CDR1 MNHNS and CDR2 SASEGT. With 0 bases removed from V and 4 bases from J, the gap between germline ends came to 12 bases. CDR3 length equals 15 residues. The CDR3 region has the DNA TGTGCCAGCAGTGAAGCGGTCGGACAGCTCTATGGCTACACCTTC. It specifies CASSEAVGQLYGYTF.

This clonotype was counted between two and nine times. Just one base apart from a much larger clone, this may be a read error. This chain uses TRBV12-3 or TRBV12-4 with TRBJ2-3; D could derive from TRBD1 or TRBD2 (6 bases each). V was clipped by 7 bases and J by 4 bases, with 18 bases between them. The CDR3 loop spans 15 amino acids. The CDR3 DNA is TGTGCCAGCAATAAGGGGGGTTCTAACGCAGATACGCAGTATTTT. Encoded protein: CASNKGGSNADTQYF.

This clonotype was seen a handful of times. Possible read error: a much larger clone is one base away. The chain carries TRBV3-1 and TRBJ2-1; D gene uncertain. The V gene's germline CDR1 is LGHDT and CDR2 YNNKEL (reference sequence). The CDR3 runs 12 residues. CDR3: CTSSLPGIEQFF. As DNA, the CDR3 is TGTACCAGCAGCCTCCCTGGAATAGAGCAGTTCTTC.

This sequence joins TRBV11-1 and TRBJ2-1; tentative D call: TRBD1 (6 bases). V was clipped by 0 bases and J by 10 bases, with 19 bases between them. CDR3 length: 16 residues. CDR1 is SGHAT, CDR2 FQDESV, per germline (reference sequence). In DNA form, the CDR3 reads TGTGCCAGCAGCTTAGCACAGGGTCAGGGGAAGAGGGAGCAGTTCTTC. Protein sequence: CASSLAQGQGKREQFF. Based on the CDR3 plus reference TRBV11-1 and TRBJ2-1, the full variable domain is EAEVAQSPRYKITEKSQAVAFWCDPISGHATLYWYRQILGQGPELLVQFQDESVVDDSQLPKDRFSAERLKGVDSTLKIQPAELGDSAMYLCASSLAQGQGKREQFFGPGTRLTVL.

This clonotype was picked up many times. This chain connects TRBV28 to TRBJ1-2; tentatively, D is TRBD1 (5 bases). This CDR3 region has 13 residues. CDR1 is MDHEN, CDR2 SYDVKM, per germline. Trimming took 5 bases from V and 8 from J, leaving 15 bases between them. The CDR3 DNA reads TGTGCCAGCAGTGATGATCAGGGCGGCGGCTACACCTTC. It specifies CASSDDQGGGYTF.

This chain links TRBV20-1 with TRBJ2-1; D is undetermined. From germline, CDR1 is DFQATT and CDR2 SNEGSKA (reference sequence). The CDR3 is 14 residues long. Trimming pared 0 bases from V and 3 bases from J, leaving 9 bases between. Here the CDR3 DNA reads TGCAGTGCTAGAGATACTACCCACTACAATGAGCAGTTCTTC. The encoded protein is CSARDTTHYNEQFF.

The chain employs TRBV7-2 and TRBJ2-7; TRBD2 might be the D (6 bases). The CDR3 is 13 amino acids. The germline gives CDR1 SGHTA, CDR2 FQGNSA. Trimming took off 7 bases at V and 6 bases at J, with 16 bases between the two ends. The CDR3 DNA is TGTGCCAGCACTCGTCCCGGGGGAGGCGAGCAGTACTTC. Translation gives CASTRPGGGEQYF.

The rearrangement links TRBV9 to TRBJ2-7; D is unclear. The CDR3 is 14 amino acids. Trimming took off 0 bases at V and 0 bases at J, with 7 bases between the two ends. CDR1 and CDR2 from the germline V gene are SGDLS and YYNGEE. The CDR3 DNA follows: TGTGCCAGCAGCGTAGACATGGGCTCCTACGAGCAGTACTTC. Translating it yields CASSVDMGSYEQYF.

This clonotype has at least ten counts. The chain has TRBV27 and TRBJ2-3, with D possibly matching TRBD2 (5 bases). This CDR3 is 13 amino acids long. Germline V gives CDR1 MNHEY, CDR2 SMNVEV (reference sequence). Trimming shortened V by 6 bases and J by 10 bases, and 17 bases separated the two germline ends. The CDR3 sequence is CASRGLATLAQYF. The CDR3 DNA is TGTGCCAGCAGAGGGCTAGCTACTCTTGCGCAGTATTTT.

The chain employs TRBV20-1 and TRBJ2-1, with 9 bases identical to TRBD2. This CDR3 is built from 15 residues. Trimming at V came to 3 bases and at J to 0 bases, leaving 3 bases not matched to a gene. Germline V gene sequence: CDR1 DFQATT, CDR2 SNEGSKA (reference sequence). DNA for the CDR3: TGCAGTGCTAGTCTAGCGGGGAGCTCCTACAATGAGCAGTTCTTC. Translation gives CSASLAGSSYNEQFF.

This clonotype was detected many times. The chain links TRBV7-2 to TRBJ2-3; 8 bases align to TRBD2. The trim removed 5 bases at V and 1 base at J, leaving 5 bases unmatched. This CDR3 comprises 15 residues. Germline lookup yields CDR1 SGHTA and CDR2 FQGNSA. In nucleotides, the CDR3 is TGTGCCAGCAGCCCCGGACTAGCCCGCACAGATACGCAGTATTTT. Protein product: CASSPGLARTDTQYF.

This clonotype was seen a few times. The chain has TRBV7-6 and TRBJ2-1, with TRBD2 identical over 11 bases. Trimming cost V 0 bases and J 10 bases; bases outside gene matches: 5. This CDR3 is built from 15 residues. Germline assignment: CDR1 SGHVS and CDR2 FNYEAQ. DNA of the CDR3: TGTGCCAGCAGCTTAGCTGGTAGCGGGAGGGAAGAGCAGTTCTTC. Amino acids: CASSLAGSGREEQFF. Complete variable domain (other parts from reference TRBV7-6 and TRBJ2-1): GAGVSQSPRYKVTKRGQDVALRCDPISGHVSLYWYRQALGQGPEFLTYFNYEAQQDKSGLPNDRFSAERPEGSISTLTIQRTEQRDSAMYRCASSLAGSGREEQFFGPGTRLTVL.

The sample holds many counts of this clonotype. The J gene is TRBJ2-1, the V gene TRBV6-1; 10 bases fit TRBD1. The CDR3 runs 16 residues. J was trimmed by 6 bases and V by 2 bases; bases with no gene match: 7. Looked up from germline, CDR1 is MNHNS and CDR2 is SASEGT. The CDR3: CASSEPSWTGGNEQFF. Here the CDR3 DNA reads TGTGCCAGCAGTGAACCCTCCTGGACAGGGGGCAATGAGCAGTTCTTC.

This clonotype was recorded at least ten times. The chain couples TRBV28 to TRBJ2-7; 8 bases are a match to TRBD2. Germline-derived CDR1 and CDR2 are MDHEN and SYDVKM. The CDR3 is 14 amino acids. V was pared by 8 bases and J by 3 bases, with 9 bases of the junction left unmatched. CDR3 sequence: CASGPGGAIYEQYF. In DNA, the CDR3 is TGTGCCAGCGGGCCGGGGGGGGCCATCTACGAGCAGTACTTC.

In this sample, this clonotype turned up once. The chain is built from TRBV19 and TRBJ1-2, with D uncertain. The CDR3 runs 14 residues. V was shortened by 3 bases and J by 5 bases, with 13 bases between the two germline ends. In germline, CDR1 is LNHDA, CDR2 SQIVND (reference sequence). CDR3 loop: CASSMTRGVYGYTF. The CDR3 nucleotides read TGTGCCAGTAGTATGACACGGGGTGTTTATGGCTACACCTTC.

This clonotype was seen repeatedly, ten times or more. This sequence joins TRBV5-1 and TRBJ1-2; D remains unclear. Germline V gene sequence: CDR1 SGHRS, CDR2 YFSETQ. This CDR3 comprises 13 residues. Deletions cut 0 bases from V and 7 bases from J, with 10 bases between. The CDR3 protein is CASSLGISGGYTF. DNA of the CDR3: TGCGCCAGCAGCTTGGGAATATCGGGTGGCTACACCTTC.

This chain connects TRBV2 to TRBJ1-5; D is unclear. Germline V CDR1 and CDR2: SNHLY, FYNNEI. V lost 0 bases and J lost 2, with 11 bases in between. This CDR3 is 16 amino acids long. CDR3: CASSEALRRGNQPQHF. As DNA, the CDR3 is TGTGCCAGCAGTGAAGCGCTCCGACGGGGCAATCAGCCCCAGCATTTT.

This clonotype was counted only a few times. This chain links TRBV25-1 with TRBJ2-3; 8 nucleotides agree with TRBD2. With V trimmed by 3 bases and J by 8 bases, 13 bases remained unmatched. The CDR3 is 16 residues long. Germline-derived CDR1 and CDR2 are MGHDK and SYGVNS. CDR3: CASSDGGGSGSSTQYF. The CDR3 DNA reads as TGTGCCAGCAGTGACGGCGGGGGGTCGGGGAGTAGTACGCAGTATTTT.

This clonotype was seen at least ten times. This chain connects TRBV12-3 or TRBV12-4 to TRBJ1-2; perhaps TRBD1 as D (5 bases). The V gene lost 6 bases and the J gene lost 3 bases, with 17 bases spanning the gap. The CDR3 loop spans 15 amino acids. The CDR3, as DNA: TGTGCCAGCAGGAATCGGGGGTTCGGATACTATGGCTACACCTTC. Encoded protein: CASRNRGFGYYGYTF.

This sequence joins TRBV6-1 and TRBJ2-6; D not resolved. This CDR3 has 14 residues. The V end lost 7 bases, the J end lost 1 base, and 8 bases lay between the germline ends. Germline V CDR1 and CDR2: MNHNS, SASEGT. The CDR3 DNA reads as TGTGCCAGCATTAGGTATTCTGGGGCCAACGTCCTGACTTTC. Translation gives CASIRYSGANVLTF.